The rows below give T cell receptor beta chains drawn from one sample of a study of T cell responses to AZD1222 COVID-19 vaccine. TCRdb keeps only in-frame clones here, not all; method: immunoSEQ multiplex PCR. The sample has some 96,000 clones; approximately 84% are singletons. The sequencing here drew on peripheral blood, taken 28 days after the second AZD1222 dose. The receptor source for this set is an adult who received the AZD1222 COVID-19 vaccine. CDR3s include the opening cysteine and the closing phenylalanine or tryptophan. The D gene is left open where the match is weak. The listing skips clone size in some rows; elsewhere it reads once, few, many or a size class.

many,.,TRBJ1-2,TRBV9,TGTGCCAGCAGCGTAAGTCCAAAGGTACTACCAAACTATGGCTACACCTTC,CASSVSPKVLPNYGYTF
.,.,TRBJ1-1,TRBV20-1,TGCAGTGCTCCCCGGGACGCCGAAGCTTTCTTT,CSAPRDAEAFF
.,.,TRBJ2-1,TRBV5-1,TGCGCCAGCAGATCTTCCACTAGCACGAATGAGCAGTTCTTC,CASRSSTSTNEQFF
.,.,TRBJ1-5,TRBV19,TGTGCCAGTAGTGAGACTGTTCAGCCCCAGCATTTT,CASSETVQPQHF
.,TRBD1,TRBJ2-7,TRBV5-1,TGCGCCAGCAGCACCCGTGGGGACAGATACGAGCAGTACTTC,CASSTRGDRYEQYF
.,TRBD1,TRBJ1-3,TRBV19,TGTGCCACTGGACAGGGATGGGGAAACACCATATATTTT,CATGQGWGNTIYF
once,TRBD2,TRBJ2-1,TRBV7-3,TGTGCCAGCAGCCCCGTGGGACTAGCGGGAGGGGGTGAGCAGTTCTTC,CASSPVGLAGGGEQFF
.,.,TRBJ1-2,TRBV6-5,TGTGCCAGCAGTAGTGCAGTTAACTATGGCTACACCTTC,CASSSAVNYGYTF
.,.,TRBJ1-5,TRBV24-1,TGTGCCACCAGTCGGGGTGGGGAAAATCAGCCCCAGCATTTT,CATSRGGENQPQHF
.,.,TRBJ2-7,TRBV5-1,TGCGCCAGCAGCCCGGGGAGGGGGGTTTACGAGCAGTACTTC,CASSPGRGVYEQYF
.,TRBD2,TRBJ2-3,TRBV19,TGTGCCAGTAGTATCCAGGGCGGGGGAACAGATACGCAGTATTTT,CASSIQGGGTDTQYF
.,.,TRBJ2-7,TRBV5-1,TGCGCCAGCAGCTCACTACTCACGTCCTACGAGCAGTACTTC,CASSSLLTSYEQYF
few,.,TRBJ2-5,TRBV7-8,TGTGCCAGCAGCTTACCCGGAGGGTTTGAGACCCAGTACTTC,CASSLPGGFETQYF
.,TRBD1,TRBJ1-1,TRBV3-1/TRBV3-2,TGTGCCAGCAGCCAAACCCGGACAGGGCATGGTGTGAACACTGAAGCTTTCTTT,CASSQTRTGHGVNTEAFF
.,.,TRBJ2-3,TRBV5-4,TGTGCCAGCAGCTTGCGCACAGATACGCAGTATTTT,CASSLRTDTQYF
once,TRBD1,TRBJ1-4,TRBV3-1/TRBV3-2,TGTGCCAGCAGCAACAGGGGGCTTAATGAAAAACTGTTTTTT,CASSNRGLNEKLFF
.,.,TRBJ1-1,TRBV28,TGTGCCAGCAGTTTGGCCACTGAAGCTTTCTTT,CASSLATEAFF
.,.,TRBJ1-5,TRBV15,TGTGCCACCAGCAGACGTGACAGTAACAATCAGCCCCAGCATTTT,CATSRRDSNNQPQHF
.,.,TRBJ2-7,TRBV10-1,TGCGCCAGCAGATTACCACACGGGACTCCCCTTGAGGAGCAGTACTTC,CASRLPHGTPLEEQYF
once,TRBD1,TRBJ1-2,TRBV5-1,TGCGCCAGCAGCTTGGAGGGACAGGGTGGTGGCTACACCTTC,CASSLEGQGGGYTF
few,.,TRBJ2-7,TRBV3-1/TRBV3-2,TGTGCCAGCAGCCAAGATTGGCAGGGAAGCGAGCAGTACTTC,CASSQDWQGSEQYF
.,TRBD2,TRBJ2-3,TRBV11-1,TGTGCCAGCAGACCAGCAGGACTAGCGGTTACAGATACGCAGTATTTT,CASRPAGLAVTDTQYF
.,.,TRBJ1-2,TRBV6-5,TGTGCCAGCAGTTACTCGACAGGCTATGGCTACACCTTC,CASSYSTGYGYTF
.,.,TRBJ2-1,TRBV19,TGTGCCAGTACCTCGGGACACTCTTACAATGAGCAGTTCTTC,CASTSGHSYNEQFF
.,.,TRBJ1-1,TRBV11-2,TGTGCCAGCAGCCCCTCGGCCGTTTCGAACACTGAAGCTTTCTTT,CASSPSAVSNTEAFF
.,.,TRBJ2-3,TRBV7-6,TGTGCCAGCACCGATAGGGCGGGTGATACGCAGTATTTT,CASTDRAGDTQYF
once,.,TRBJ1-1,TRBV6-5,TGTGCCAGCAGCGGATATTGGACTGAAGCTTTCTTT,CASSGYWTEAFF
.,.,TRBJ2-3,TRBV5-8,TGTGCCAGCAGCACGTCAACTAGGACGGATACGCAGTATTTT,CASSTSTRTDTQYF
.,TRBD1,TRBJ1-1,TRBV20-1,TGCAGTGCTGGACAGGGAGAAGCTTTCTTT,CSAGQGEAFF
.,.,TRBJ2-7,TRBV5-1,TGCGCCAGCAGCCCAGTTGGTAGGGGGGCCATAGGATACGAGCAGTACTTC,CASSPVGRGAIGYEQYF
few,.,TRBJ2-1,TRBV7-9,TGTGCCAGCCAGGGTGGCTTCCTCAATGAGCAGTTCTTC,CASQGGFLNEQFF